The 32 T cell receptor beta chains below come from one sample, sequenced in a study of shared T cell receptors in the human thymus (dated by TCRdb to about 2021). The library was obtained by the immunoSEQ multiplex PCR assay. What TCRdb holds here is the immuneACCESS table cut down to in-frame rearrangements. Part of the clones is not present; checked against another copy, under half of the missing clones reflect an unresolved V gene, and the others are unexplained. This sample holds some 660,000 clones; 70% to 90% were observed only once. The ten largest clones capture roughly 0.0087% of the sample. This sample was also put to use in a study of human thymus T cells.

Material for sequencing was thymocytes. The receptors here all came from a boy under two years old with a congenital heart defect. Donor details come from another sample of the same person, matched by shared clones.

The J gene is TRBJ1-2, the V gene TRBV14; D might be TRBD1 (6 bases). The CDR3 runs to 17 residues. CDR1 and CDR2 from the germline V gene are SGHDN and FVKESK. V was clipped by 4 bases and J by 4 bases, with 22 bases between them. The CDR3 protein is CASSPQGTSKRIYGYTF. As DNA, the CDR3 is TGTGCCAGCAGCCCGCAGGGGACTAGCAAGAGGATCTATGGCTACACCTTC.

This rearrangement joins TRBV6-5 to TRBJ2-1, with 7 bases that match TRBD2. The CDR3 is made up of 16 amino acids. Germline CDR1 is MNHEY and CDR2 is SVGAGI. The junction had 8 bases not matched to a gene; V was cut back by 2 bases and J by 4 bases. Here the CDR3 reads CASSYGGGNPYNEQFF. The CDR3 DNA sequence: TGTGCCAGCAGTTACGGGGGGGGTAACCCTTACAATGAGCAGTTCTTC.

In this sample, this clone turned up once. CDR3 protein: CASRRRRTGDSPLHF. CDR3 DNA sequence: TGTGCCAGCAGACGCCGTAGGACAGGGGATTCACCCCTCCACTTT. The rearrangement links TRBV6-5 to TRBJ1-6, with 9 positions matching TRBD1. The CDR3 has 15 residues. CDR1 is MNHEY, CDR2 SVGAGI, per germline. The J segment lost 8 bases and the V segment lost 6 bases, leaving 8 bases of the junction unmatched.

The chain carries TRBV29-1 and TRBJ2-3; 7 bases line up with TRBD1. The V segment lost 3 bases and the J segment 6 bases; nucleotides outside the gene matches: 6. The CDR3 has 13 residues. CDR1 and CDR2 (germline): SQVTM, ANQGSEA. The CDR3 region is CSVEKGAGDTQYF. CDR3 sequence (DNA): TGCAGCGTTGAGAAGGGGGCTGGGGATACGCAGTATTTT.

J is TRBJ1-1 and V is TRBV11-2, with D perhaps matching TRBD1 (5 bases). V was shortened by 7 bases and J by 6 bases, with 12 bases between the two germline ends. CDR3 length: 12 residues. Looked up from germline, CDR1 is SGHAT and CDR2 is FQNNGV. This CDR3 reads CASTVRGPEAFF. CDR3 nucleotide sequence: TGTGCCAGCACCGTTAGGGGCCCTGAAGCTTTCTTT. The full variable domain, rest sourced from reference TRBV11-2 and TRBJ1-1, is EAGVAQSPRYKIIEKRQSVAFWCNPISGHATLYWYQQILGQGPKLLIQFQNNGVVDDSQLPKDRFSAERLKGVDSTLKIQPAKLEDSAVYLCASTVRGPEAFFGQGTRLTVV.

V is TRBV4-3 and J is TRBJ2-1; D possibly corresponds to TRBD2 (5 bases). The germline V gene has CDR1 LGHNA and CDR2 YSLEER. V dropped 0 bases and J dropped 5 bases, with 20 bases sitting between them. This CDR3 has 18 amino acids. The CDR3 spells CASSQETRGRPQDNEQFF. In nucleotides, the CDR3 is TGCGCCAGCAGCCAAGAAACTAGAGGCAGGCCCCAGGACAATGAGCAGTTCTTC.

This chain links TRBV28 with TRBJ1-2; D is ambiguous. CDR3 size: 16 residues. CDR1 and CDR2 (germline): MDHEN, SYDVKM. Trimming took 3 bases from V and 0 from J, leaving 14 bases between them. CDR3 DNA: TGTGCCAGCAGTTTCCCAACCTTAACACCTAACTATGGCTACACCTTC. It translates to CASSFPTLTPNYGYTF.

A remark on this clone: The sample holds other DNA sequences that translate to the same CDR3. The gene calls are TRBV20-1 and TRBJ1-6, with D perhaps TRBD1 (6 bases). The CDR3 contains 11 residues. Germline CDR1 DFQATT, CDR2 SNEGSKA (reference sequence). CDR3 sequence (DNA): TGCACTCCCGACAGGACCTCCCCCCTCCACTTT. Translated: CTPDRTSPLHF.

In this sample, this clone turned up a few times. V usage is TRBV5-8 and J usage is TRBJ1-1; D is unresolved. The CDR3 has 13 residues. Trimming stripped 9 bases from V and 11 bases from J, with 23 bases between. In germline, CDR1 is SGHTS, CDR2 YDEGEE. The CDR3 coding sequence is TGTGCCACCCATTACGGCCGGATGAGACTGGCTTTCTTT. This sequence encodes CATHYGRMRLAFF.

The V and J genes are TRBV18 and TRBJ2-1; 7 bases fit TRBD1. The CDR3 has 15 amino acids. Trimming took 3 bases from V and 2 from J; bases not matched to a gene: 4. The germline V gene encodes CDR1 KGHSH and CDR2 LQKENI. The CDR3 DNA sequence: TGTGCCAGCTCACCGAGGGACAGCCCCTACAATGAGCAGTTCTTC. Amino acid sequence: CASSPRDSPYNEQFF.

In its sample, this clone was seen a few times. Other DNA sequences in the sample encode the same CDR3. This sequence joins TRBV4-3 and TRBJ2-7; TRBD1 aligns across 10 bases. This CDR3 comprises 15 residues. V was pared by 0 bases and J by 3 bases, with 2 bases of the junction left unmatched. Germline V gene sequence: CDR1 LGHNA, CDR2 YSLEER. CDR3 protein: CASSQDGTGDYEQYF. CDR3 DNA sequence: TGCGCCAGCAGCCAAGATGGGACAGGGGACTACGAGCAGTACTTC.

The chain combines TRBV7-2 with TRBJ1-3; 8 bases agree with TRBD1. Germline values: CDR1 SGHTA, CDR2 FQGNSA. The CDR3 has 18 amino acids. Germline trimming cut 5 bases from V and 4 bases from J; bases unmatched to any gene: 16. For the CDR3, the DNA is TGTGCCAGCAGCCCCCGGACAGGGCCGACTGTAAGAGGAAACACCATATATTTT. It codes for CASSPRTGPTVRGNTIYF.

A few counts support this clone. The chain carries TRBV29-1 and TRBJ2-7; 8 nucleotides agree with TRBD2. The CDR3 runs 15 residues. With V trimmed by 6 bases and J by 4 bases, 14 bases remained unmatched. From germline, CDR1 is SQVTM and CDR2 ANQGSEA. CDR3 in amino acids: CSVTRGLAGKYEQYF. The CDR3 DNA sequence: TGCAGCGTAACTCGAGGGTTAGCGGGAAAGTACGAGCAGTACTTC.

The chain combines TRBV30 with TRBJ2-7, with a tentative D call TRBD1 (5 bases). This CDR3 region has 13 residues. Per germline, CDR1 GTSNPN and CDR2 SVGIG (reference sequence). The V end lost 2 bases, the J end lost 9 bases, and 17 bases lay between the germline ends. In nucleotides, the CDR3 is TGTGCCTGGAGTAATGCGACATATCAGGGGCAGTACTTC. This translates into CAWSNATYQGQYF.

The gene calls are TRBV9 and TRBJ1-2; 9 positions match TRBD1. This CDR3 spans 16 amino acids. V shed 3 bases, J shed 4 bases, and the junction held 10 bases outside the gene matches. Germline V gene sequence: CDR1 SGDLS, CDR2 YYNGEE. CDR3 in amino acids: CASSAPGTGYGYGYTF. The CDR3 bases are TGTGCCAGCAGCGCCCCCGGGACAGGGTATGGCTATGGCTACACCTTC.

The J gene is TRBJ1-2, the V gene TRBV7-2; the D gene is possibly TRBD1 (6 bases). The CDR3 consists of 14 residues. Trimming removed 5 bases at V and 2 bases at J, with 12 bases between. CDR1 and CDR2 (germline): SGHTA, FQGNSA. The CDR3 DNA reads TGTGCCAGCAGCCCCAACGGACAGAACTATGGCTACACCTTC. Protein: CASSPNGQNYGYTF.

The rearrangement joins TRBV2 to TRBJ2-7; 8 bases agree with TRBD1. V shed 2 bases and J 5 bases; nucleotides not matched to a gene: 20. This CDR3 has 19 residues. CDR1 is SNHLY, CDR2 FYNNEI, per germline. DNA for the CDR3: TGTGCCAGCAGTGAACCCCCTTGGACAGGGCCATCAACGGGTCACGAGCAGTACTTC. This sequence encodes CASSEPPWTGPSTGHEQYF.

Here the CDR3 reads CASSLGQGGNEQFF. In DNA, the CDR3 is TGTGCCAGCAGTTTGGGACAGGGAGGGAATGAGCAGTTCTTC. V is TRBV28 and J is TRBJ2-1; TRBD1 aligns across 9 bases. Germline CDR1 MDHEN, CDR2 SYDVKM. This CDR3 has 14 amino acids. Losses at the gene ends were 3 bases for V and 7 bases for J; bases not matched to a gene: 4.

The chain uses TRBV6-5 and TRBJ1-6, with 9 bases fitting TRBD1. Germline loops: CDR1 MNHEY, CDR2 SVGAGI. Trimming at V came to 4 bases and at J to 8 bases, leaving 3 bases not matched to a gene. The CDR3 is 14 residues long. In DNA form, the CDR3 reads TGTGCCAGCAGTTCCCGACAGGGGGATTCACCCCTCCACTTT. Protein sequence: CASSSRQGDSPLHF.

The CDR3 sequence is CATSMGQGAQNTEAFF. The CDR3 DNA reads TGTGCCACCAGCATGGGACAGGGGGCGCAGAACACTGAAGCTTTCTTT. The chain links TRBV15 to TRBJ1-1; 12 bases map to TRBD1. This CDR3 is 16 amino acids long. Germline CDR1 LNHNV, CDR2 YYDKDF (reference sequence). Trimming took 4 bases from V and 1 from J; bases not matched to a gene: 4.

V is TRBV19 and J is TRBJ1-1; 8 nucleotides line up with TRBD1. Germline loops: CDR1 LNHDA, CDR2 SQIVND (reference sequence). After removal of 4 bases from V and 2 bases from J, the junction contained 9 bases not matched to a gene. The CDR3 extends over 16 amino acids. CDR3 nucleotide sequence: TGTGCCAGTAGTACCCCACGGACAGGGAATAACACTGAAGCTTTCTTT. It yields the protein CASSTPRTGNNTEAFF.

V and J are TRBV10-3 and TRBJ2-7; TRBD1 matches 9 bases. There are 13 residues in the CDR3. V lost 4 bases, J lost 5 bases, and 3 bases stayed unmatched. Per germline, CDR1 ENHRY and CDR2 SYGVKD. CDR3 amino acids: CAISGDRDHEQYF. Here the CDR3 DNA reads TGTGCCATCAGTGGGGACAGGGACCACGAGCAGTACTTC.

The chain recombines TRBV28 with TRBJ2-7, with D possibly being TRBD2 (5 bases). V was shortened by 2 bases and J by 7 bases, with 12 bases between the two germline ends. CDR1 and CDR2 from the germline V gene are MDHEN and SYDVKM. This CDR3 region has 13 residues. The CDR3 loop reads CASSLVGLNEQYF. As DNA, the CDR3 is TGTGCCAGCAGTTTAGTCGGACTCAATGAGCAGTACTTC.

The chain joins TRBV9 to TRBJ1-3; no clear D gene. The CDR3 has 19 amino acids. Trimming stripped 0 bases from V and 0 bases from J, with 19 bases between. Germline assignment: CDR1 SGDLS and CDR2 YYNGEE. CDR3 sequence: CASSVDEGSPSLSGNTIYF. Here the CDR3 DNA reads TGTGCCAGCAGCGTAGACGAGGGATCTCCCAGCCTCTCTGGAAACACCATATATTTT. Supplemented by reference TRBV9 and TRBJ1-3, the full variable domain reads DSGVTQTPKHLITATGQRVTLRCSPRSGDLSVYWYQQSLDQGLQFLIQYYNGEERAKGNILERFSAQQFPDLHSELNLSSLELGDSALYFCASSVDEGSPSLSGNTIYFGEGSWLTVV.

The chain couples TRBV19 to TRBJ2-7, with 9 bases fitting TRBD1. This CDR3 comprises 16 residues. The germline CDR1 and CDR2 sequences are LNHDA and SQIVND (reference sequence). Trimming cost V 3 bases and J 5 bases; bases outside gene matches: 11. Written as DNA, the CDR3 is TGTGCCAGTAGTATCTTGGTCGGACAGGGGAGGAACGAGCAGTACTTC. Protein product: CASSILVGQGRNEQYF.

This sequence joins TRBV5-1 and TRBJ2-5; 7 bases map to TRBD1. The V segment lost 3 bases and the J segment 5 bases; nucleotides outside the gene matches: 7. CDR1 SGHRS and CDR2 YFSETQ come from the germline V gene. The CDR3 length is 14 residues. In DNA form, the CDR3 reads TGCGCCAGCAGCTCACGGGACAGCCCGGAGACCCAGTACTTC. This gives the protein CASSSRDSPETQYF.

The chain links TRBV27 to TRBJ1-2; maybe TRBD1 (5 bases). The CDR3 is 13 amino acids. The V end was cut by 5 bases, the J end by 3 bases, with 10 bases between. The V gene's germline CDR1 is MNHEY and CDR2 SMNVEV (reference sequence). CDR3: CASSTSTDYGYTF. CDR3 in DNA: TGTGCCAGCAGTACCTCGACAGACTATGGCTACACCTTC.

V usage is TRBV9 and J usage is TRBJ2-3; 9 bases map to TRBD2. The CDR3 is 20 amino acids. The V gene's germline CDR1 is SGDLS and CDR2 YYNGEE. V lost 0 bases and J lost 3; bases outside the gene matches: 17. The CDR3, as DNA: TGTGCCAGCAGCGTAGGCCCCTATAGCGGGAGTAATTGGAGGACAGATACGCAGTATTTT. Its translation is CASSVGPYSGSNWRTDTQYF. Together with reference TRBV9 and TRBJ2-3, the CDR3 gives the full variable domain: DSGVTQTPKHLITATGQRVTLRCSPRSGDLSVYWYQQSLDQGLQFLIQYYNGEERAKGNILERFSAQQFPDLHSELNLSSLELGDSALYFCASSVGPYSGSNWRTDTQYFGPGTRLTVL.

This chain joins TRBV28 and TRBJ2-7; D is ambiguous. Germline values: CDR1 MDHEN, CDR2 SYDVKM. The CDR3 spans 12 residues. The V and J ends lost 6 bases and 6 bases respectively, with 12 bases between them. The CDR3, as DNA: TGTGCCAGCAGCCACTCACACAGCGAGCAGTACTTC. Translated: CASSHSHSEQYF.

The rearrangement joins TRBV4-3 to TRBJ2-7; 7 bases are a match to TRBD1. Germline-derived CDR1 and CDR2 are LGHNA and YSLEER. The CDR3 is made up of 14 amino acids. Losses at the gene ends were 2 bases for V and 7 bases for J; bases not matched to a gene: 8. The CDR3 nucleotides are TGCGCCAGCAGCCAACAATCCACAGGGGATGAGCAGTACTTC. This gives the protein CASSQQSTGDEQYF.

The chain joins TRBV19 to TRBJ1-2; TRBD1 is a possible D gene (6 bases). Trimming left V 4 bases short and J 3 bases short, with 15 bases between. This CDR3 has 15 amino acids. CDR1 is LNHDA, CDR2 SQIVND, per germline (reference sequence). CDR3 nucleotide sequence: TGTGCCAGTAGTACGGACAGTTCGGGCGACTATGGCTACACCTTC. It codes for CASSTDSSGDYGYTF.

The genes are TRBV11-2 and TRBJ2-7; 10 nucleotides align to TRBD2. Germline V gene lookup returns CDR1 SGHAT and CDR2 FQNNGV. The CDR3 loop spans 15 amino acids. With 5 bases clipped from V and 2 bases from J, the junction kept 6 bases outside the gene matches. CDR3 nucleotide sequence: TGTGCCAGCAGCCACAAGCGGGAGGGCCCCTACGAGCAGTACTTC. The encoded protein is CASSHKREGPYEQYF.